A single sample gave rise to the 24 T cell receptor beta chains below, sequenced in a study of blood T cell repertoires in COVID-19. Using immunoSEQ multiplex PCR, the repertoire was profiled, and TCRdb retains in-frame clones only, with some absent. The sample contains about 120,000 clones, approximately 86% of which appear only once. Material for sequencing was peripheral blood. The receptors come from a woman aged 70-85 years with COVID-19, enrolled during active disease.

The gene calls are TRBV5-1 and TRBJ2-3; 8 bases agree with TRBD1. Germline trimming cut 3 bases from V and 3 bases from J; bases unmatched to any gene: 9. The CDR3 is made up of 16 amino acids. Germline CDR1 reads SGHRS; CDR2 reads YFSETQ. The CDR3 loop is CASSYGQGHGTDTQYF. The CDR3 DNA reads TGCGCCAGCAGCTATGGACAGGGCCACGGGACAGATACGCAGTATTTT.

J is TRBJ1-6 and V is TRBV19; D perhaps matches TRBD1 (5 bases). V was cut by 7 bases and J by 8 bases, with 15 bases left in between. CDR1 and CDR2 from the germline V gene are LNHDA and SQIVND (reference sequence). This CDR3 is 14 amino acids long. The DNA of the CDR3 is TGTGCCAGTAATCGGACACCCAACGATTCACCCCTCCACTTT. Translated, it gives CASNRTPNDSPLHF.

The J gene is TRBJ2-1, the V gene TRBV7-9, with TRBD2 identical over 11 bases. Germline V lookup: CDR1 SEHNR, CDR2 FQNEAQ (reference sequence). V lost 5 bases to trimming and J lost 7 bases; unmatched junction nucleotides: 10. This CDR3 has 16 residues. The CDR3 DNA reads TGTGCCAGCAGCCATTTACTAGCGGGGGAGGGGAATGAGCAGTTCTTC. Translating it yields CASSHLLAGEGNEQFF. Filled out from reference TRBV7-9 and TRBJ2-1, the complete variable domain reads DTGVSQNPRHKITKRGQNVTFRCDPISEHNRLYWYRQTLGQGPEFLTYFQNEAQLEKSRLLSDRFSAERPKGSFSTLEIQRTEQGDSAMYLCASSHLLAGEGNEQFFGPGTRLTVL.

This rearrangement joins TRBV7-2 to TRBJ2-7, with D possibly matching TRBD1 (6 bases). The CDR3 runs to 14 residues. Germline assignment: CDR1 SGHTA and CDR2 FQGNSA. Deletions cut 1 base from V and 0 bases from J, with 7 bases between. The CDR3 DNA reads TGTGCCAGCAGCTTAGTGGGGGCCTCCTACGAGCAGTACTTC. Protein product: CASSLVGASYEQYF. Together with reference TRBV7-2 and TRBJ2-7, the CDR3 gives the full variable domain: GAGVSQSPSNKVTEKGKDVELRCDPISGHTALYWYRQSLGQGLEFLIYFQGNSAPDKSGLPSDRFSAERTGGSVSTLTIQRTQQEDSAVYLCASSLVGASYEQYFGPGTRLTVT.

V is TRBV19 and J is TRBJ1-5; perhaps TRBD1 as D (5 bases). V gave up 5 bases and J gave up 2 bases, with 13 bases separating them. Germline loops: CDR1 LNHDA, CDR2 SQIVND (reference sequence). The CDR3 runs 15 residues. In DNA, the CDR3 is TGTGCCAGTAGTCTGGGGCCGGAAGGCAATCAGCCCCAGCATTTT. Translated: CASSLGPEGNQPQHF.

The chain links TRBV11-2 to TRBJ2-7; D unclear. Trimming removed 1 base at V and 6 bases at J, with 13 bases between. CDR1 is SGHAT and CDR2 is FQNNGV in the germline V gene. The CDR3 sequence is 14 residues long. The CDR3 loop reads CASSLVDTIGEQYF. The CDR3 DNA sequence: TGTGCCAGCAGCTTAGTTGACACCATTGGCGAGCAGTACTTC.

The CDR3 spells CASSQVKQSGSPLHF. The CDR3 DNA reads as TGTGCCAGCAGCCAAGTAAAACAATCGGGTTCACCCCTCCACTTT. The chain recombines TRBV4-2 with TRBJ1-6, with D hard to call. Looked up from germline, CDR1 is LGHNA and CDR2 is YNFKEQ. CDR3 length equals 15 residues. Trimming cost V 1 base and J 9 bases, with 13 bases left between them.

The chain recombines TRBV3-1 (or the pseudogene TRBV3-2) with TRBJ1-2; D remains unclear. V gave up 4 bases and J gave up 8 bases, with 20 bases separating them. Per germline, CDR1 LGHDT and CDR2 YNNKEL (reference sequence). This CDR3 comprises 15 residues. CDR3 residues: CASSPSEGRTGGYTF. The CDR3 nucleotides are TGTGCCAGCAGCCCATCTGAGGGCAGAACGGGGGGCTACACCTTC.

The chain combines TRBV30 with TRBJ1-5, with 10 bases aligning to TRBD1. Trimming took 3 bases from V and 2 from J; bases not matched to a gene: 1. The CDR3 consists of 14 residues. CDR1 GTSNPN and CDR2 SVGIG come from the germline V gene (reference sequence). The chain's CDR3 is CAWSGTGGNQPQHF. The CDR3 bases are TGTGCCTGGAGCGGGACAGGGGGCAATCAGCCCCAGCATTTT.

V and J are TRBV19 and TRBJ1-6, with a weak D call TRBD1 (5 bases). The germline V and J ends were trimmed by 6 bases and 2 bases, with 17 bases remaining between them. The CDR3 sequence is 17 residues long. Germline V lookup: CDR1 LNHDA, CDR2 SQIVND (reference sequence). The CDR3 protein is CASRSDGGVAYNSPLHF. The CDR3 coding sequence is TGTGCCAGTAGATCGGACGGGGGAGTAGCCTATAATTCACCCCTCCACTTT.

This clone was seen only a few times. The chain recombines TRBV7-3 with TRBJ1-1; D unclear. There are 14 residues in the CDR3. Germline V gene sequence: CDR1 SGHTA, CDR2 FQGTGA. V lost 0 bases to trimming and J lost 2 bases, with 7 bases between them. This CDR3 is CASSLTGRNTEAFF. DNA for the CDR3: TGTGCCAGCAGCTTAACGGGGAGAAACACTGAAGCTTTCTTT.

This chain connects TRBV11-2 to TRBJ1-6; no reliable D call. Germline CDR1 is SGHAT and CDR2 is FQNNGV. CDR3 length: 15 amino acids. The V end was cut by 6 bases, the J end by 6 bases, with 15 bases between. The CDR3, as DNA: TGTGCCAGCAGGGGAGAGATTTCTTCTAATTCACCCCTCCACTTT. Translated: CASRGEISSNSPLHF.

The rearrangement links TRBV10-2 to TRBJ2-7; 9 nucleotides match TRBD2. CDR3 size: 15 residues. The J segment lost 5 bases and the V segment lost 3 bases, leaving 8 bases of the junction unmatched. Germline assignment: CDR1 WSHSY and CDR2 SAAADI. Here the CDR3 reads CASSDWERGADEQYF. Here the CDR3 DNA reads TGCGCCAGCAGTGATTGGGAGCGGGGGGCGGACGAGCAGTACTTC.

This chain connects TRBV4-1 to TRBJ1-2; D not certain. The germline V gene has CDR1 MGHRA and CDR2 YSYEKL. With 1 base removed from V and 7 bases from J, the gap between germline ends came to 28 bases. The CDR3 totals 19 residues. CDR3 loop: CASSQVGSGGLGVPGGYTF. CDR3 coding DNA: TGCGCCAGCAGCCAAGTGGGGTCAGGCGGCCTCGGGGTGCCGGGTGGCTACACCTTC.

The chain couples TRBV7-3 to TRBJ1-2; maybe TRBD1 (6 bases). This CDR3 is 15 amino acids long. CDR1 SGHTA and CDR2 FQGTGA come from the germline V gene. The germline V and J ends were trimmed by 5 bases and 2 bases, with 15 bases remaining between them. CDR3 protein: CASSPRGDTNYGYTF. CDR3 coding DNA: TGTGCCAGCAGCCCCAGAGGGGACACCAACTATGGCTACACCTTC.

Notes on this clone: The germline gene is not matched at one end of the junction; a read error may be the cause. The CDR3 here is CASSSKTSGGHAGELFF. DNA for the CDR3: TGTGCTAGCAGCTCGAAGACTAGCGGGGGGCATGCCGGGGAGCTGTTTTTT. This chain links TRBV7-7 with TRBJ2-2; 13 positions match TRBD2. This CDR3 has 17 residues. Per the germline V gene, CDR1 is SSHAT and CDR2 is FNYEAQ (reference sequence).

This chain uses TRBV6-5 with TRBJ1-1; D is unclear. CDR1 and CDR2 from the germline V gene are MNHEY and SVGAGI. V shed 6 bases and J shed 1 base, with 3 bases lying between them. The CDR3 is 11 residues long. In nucleotides, the CDR3 is TGTGCCAGCAGACAGAACACTGAAGCTTTCTTT. This gives the protein CASRQNTEAFF.

This chain connects TRBV19 to TRBJ2-7; tentative D call: TRBD1 (5 bases). Germline V CDR1 and CDR2: LNHDA, SQIVND (reference sequence). The V gene lost 3 bases and the J gene lost 2 bases, with 11 bases spanning the gap. The CDR3 length is 14 residues. CDR3 residues: CASSMTEVTYEQYF. The CDR3 DNA reads as TGTGCCAGTAGTATGACAGAGGTTACCTACGAGCAGTACTTC.

The chain carries TRBV15 and TRBJ1-2; TRBD1 might be the D (6 bases). This CDR3 region has 14 residues. V gave up 0 bases and J gave up 10 bases, with 15 bases separating them. In germline, CDR1 is LNHNV, CDR2 YYDKDF (reference sequence). The CDR3 is CATSRDPSQGTYTF. The CDR3 bases are TGTGCCACCAGCAGAGACCCTTCTCAGGGGACCTACACCTTC.

The CDR3, as DNA: TGTGCCAGCAGCTTAGTGGGCCCTAGCACAGATACGCAGTATTTT. Encoded protein: CASSLVGPSTDTQYF. The J gene is TRBJ2-3, the V gene TRBV7-2; D gene uncertain. The V gene's germline CDR1 is SGHTA and CDR2 FQGNSA. The CDR3 is 15 amino acids. The germline V and J ends were trimmed by 1 base and 0 bases, with 8 bases remaining between them.

The chain employs TRBV4-1 and TRBJ2-7; 11 bases line up with TRBD2. The CDR3 totals 17 residues. V lost 2 bases and J lost 4; bases outside the gene matches: 10. CDR1 and CDR2 (germline): MGHRA, YSYEKL. The CDR3 loop reads CASSQISLAGGSYEQYF. CDR3 bases: TGCGCCAGCAGCCAAATCTCTCTAGCGGGGGGATCATACGAGCAGTACTTC.

This rearrangement joins TRBV27 to TRBJ1-5; D is perhaps TRBD1 (5 bases). The CDR3 is 14 amino acids. Germline-derived CDR1 and CDR2 are MNHEY and SMNVEV (reference sequence). V lost 6 bases to trimming and J lost 6 bases, with 15 bases between them. CDR3 bases: TGTGCCAGCAGGTCATTTGCGGGGGTTCAGCCCCAGCATTTT. It yields the protein CASRSFAGVQPQHF.

The chain combines TRBV5-4 with TRBJ1-1, with D hard to call. The germline V gene has CDR1 SGHNT and CDR2 YYREEE (reference sequence). V was shortened by 1 base and J by 0 bases, with 7 bases between the two germline ends. There are 14 residues in the CDR3. CDR3 nucleotide sequence: TGTGCCAGCAGCTTGAGCCGAATGAACACTGAAGCTTTCTTT. It encodes CASSLSRMNTEAFF.

V usage is TRBV19 and J usage is TRBJ2-5; a possible D gene is TRBD2 (6 bases). V was cut by 1 base and J by 1 base, with 10 bases left in between. Germline assignment: CDR1 LNHDA and CDR2 SQIVND (reference sequence). The CDR3 consists of 15 residues. The CDR3 bases are TGTGCCAGTAGTATAGGGGGGGTTAGCCAAGAGACCCAGTACTTC. Protein: CASSIGGVSQETQYF.